The text below deals with one T cell receptor (beta chain). Trimming left V 5 bases short and J 0 bases short, with 17 bases between. The CDR3 loop spans 18 amino acids. The V gene's germline CDR1 is SGHAT and CDR2 FQNNGV. This specimen comes from a study of blood T cell repertoires in COVID-19. Per the study methods: Cell counts per sample came from amplifying reference gene primers. This table comes from immunoSEQ multiplex PCR, and its TCRdb copy is limited to in-frame clones, with some not included. Clone size and V and J calls were adopted from that table, with D and trimming inferred from the DNA. The sample lists some 69,000 clones; about 82% were seen once.

Specimen: peripheral blood. The clonotype comes from a woman aged 55-69 years with acute or convalescent COVID-19. The V gene is TRBV11-2, the J gene TRBJ2-6, with a possible D match to TRBD1 (6 bases). The DNA for the CDR3 is TGTGCCAGCAGCGCCCCGGCAGGGGTTATCTCTGGGGCCAACGTCCTGACTTTC. It yields the protein CASSAPAGVISGANVLTF. The variable domain in full, with the rest retrieved from reference TRBV11-2 and TRBJ2-6, is EAGVAQSPRYKIIEKRQSVAFWCNPISGHATLYWYQQILGQGPKLLIQFQNNGVVDDSQLPKDRFSAERLKGVDSTLKIQPAKLEDSAVYLCASSAPAGVISGANVLTFGAGSRLTVL.